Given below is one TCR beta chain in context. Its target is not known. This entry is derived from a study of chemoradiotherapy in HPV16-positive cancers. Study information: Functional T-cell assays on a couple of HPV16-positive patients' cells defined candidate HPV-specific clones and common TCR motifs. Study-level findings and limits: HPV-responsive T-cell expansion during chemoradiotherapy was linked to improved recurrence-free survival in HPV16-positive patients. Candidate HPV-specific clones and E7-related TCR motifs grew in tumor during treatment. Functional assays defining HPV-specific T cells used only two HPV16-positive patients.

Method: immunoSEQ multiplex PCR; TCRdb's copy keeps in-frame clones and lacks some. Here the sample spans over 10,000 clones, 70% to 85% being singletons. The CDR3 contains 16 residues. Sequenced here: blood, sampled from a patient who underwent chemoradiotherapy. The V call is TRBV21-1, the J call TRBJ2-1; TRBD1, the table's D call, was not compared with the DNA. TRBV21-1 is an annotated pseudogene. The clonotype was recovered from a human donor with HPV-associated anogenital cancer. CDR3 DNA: TGTGCCAGCACCAAGGGGGGGACAGGGGAATCCAATGAGCAGTTCTTC. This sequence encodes CASTKGGTGESNEQFF.